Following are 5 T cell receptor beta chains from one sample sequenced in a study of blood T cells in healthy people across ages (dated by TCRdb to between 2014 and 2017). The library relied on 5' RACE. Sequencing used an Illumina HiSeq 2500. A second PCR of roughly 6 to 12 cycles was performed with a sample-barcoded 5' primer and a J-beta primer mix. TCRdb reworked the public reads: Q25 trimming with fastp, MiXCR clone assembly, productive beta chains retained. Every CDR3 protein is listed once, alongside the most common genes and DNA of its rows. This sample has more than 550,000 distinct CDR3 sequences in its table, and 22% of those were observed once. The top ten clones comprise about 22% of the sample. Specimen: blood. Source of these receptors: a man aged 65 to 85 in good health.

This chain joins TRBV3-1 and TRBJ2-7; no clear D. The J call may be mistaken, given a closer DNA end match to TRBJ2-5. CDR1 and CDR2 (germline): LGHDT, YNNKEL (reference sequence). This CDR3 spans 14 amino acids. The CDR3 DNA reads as TGTGCCAGCAGCCAAGAGCCCAGGATGGAGACCCAGTACTTC. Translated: CASSQEPRMETQYF.

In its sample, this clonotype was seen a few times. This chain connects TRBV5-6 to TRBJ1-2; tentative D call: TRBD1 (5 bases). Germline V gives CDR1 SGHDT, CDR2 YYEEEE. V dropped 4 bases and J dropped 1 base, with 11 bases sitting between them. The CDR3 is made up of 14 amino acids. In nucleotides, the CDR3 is TGTGCCAGCAGCGCCGGGACCCTTAACTATGGCTACACCTTC. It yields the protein CASSAGTLNYGYTF.

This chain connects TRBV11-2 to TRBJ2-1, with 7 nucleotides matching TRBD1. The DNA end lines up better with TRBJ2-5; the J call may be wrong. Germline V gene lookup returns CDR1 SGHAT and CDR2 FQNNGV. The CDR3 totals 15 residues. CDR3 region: CASSSGDRLQETQYF. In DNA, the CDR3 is TGTGCCAGCAGCTCAGGGGACAGACTCCAAGAGACCCAGTACTTC.

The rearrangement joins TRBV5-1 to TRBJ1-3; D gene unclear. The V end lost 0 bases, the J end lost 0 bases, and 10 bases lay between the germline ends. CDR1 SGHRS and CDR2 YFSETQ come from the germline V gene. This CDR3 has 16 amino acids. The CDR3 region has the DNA TGCGCCAGCAGCTTGGGACATGAGAGCTCTGGAAACACCATATATTTT. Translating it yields CASSLGHESSGNTIYF.

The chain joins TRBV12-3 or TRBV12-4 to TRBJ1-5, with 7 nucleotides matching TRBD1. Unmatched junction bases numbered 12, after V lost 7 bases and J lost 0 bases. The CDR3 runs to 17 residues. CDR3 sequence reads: CASNFYSDRASNQPQHF. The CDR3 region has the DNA TGTGCCAGCAATTTTTACTCAGACAGGGCTAGCAATCAGCCCCAGCATTTT.